The 27 T cell receptor beta chains presented below share a single source sample, sequenced in a study of tumor and adjacent non-tumor tissue in lung cancer. This sample's RNA came from whole unsorted tissue. The library came from three nested PCR rounds adapted from ARM-PCR protocols. TCRdb reprocessed the multiplex PCR reads via MiXCR and lists one record per CDR3 protein. The top ten clones hold about 23% of a sample with over 85,000 distinct CDR3 sequences, nearly 85% of them seen once. Sequencing was performed on lung tumor tissue. These TCRs come from a man in his 70s with non-small cell lung cancer.

In regard to this clonotype: A read error is likely, as this CDR3 ends without the conserved phenylalanine or tryptophan. This chain links TRBV29-1 with TRBJ2-3; 10 nucleotides agree with TRBD1. CDR3 length: 15 amino acids. CDR1 and CDR2 from the germline V gene are SQVTM and ANQGSEA. The DNA of the CDR3 is TGCAGAGTCGCGTCCGGGACAGGGGAAACAGATACGCAGTATCTT. Its translation is CRVASGTGETDTQYL.

In this sample, this clonotype turned up many times. The chain joins TRBV6-2 or TRBV6-3 to TRBJ1-1, with D perhaps TRBD1 (6 bases). Trimming pared 4 bases from V and 4 bases from J, leaving 13 bases between. Germline lookup yields CDR1 MNHEY and CDR2 SVGEGT. The CDR3 totals 14 residues. CDR3 loop: CASSSIGGGTEAFF. In DNA form, the CDR3 reads TGTGCCAGCAGTTCGATCGGAGGGGGCACTGAAGCTTTCTTT.

Of note for this clonotype: A junction boundary mismatches the germline segment, possibly from a read error. V is TRBV6-2 or TRBV6-3 and J is TRBJ2-5, with 9 bases aligning to TRBD1. Germline assignment: CDR1 MNHEY and CDR2 SVGEGT. The CDR3 is 16 residues long. The CDR3 sequence: CASSPPGQGIRETQYF. The CDR3 DNA reads TGTGCCAGTAGCCCCCCTGGACAGGGGATTCGGGAGACCCAGTACTTT.

The chain couples TRBV12-1 to TRBJ2-5; the DNA was not used to check the table's D call, TRBD2. TRBV12-1 is given as a pseudogene. The CDR3 is 14 residues long. The CDR3 region has the DNA TGTGTCAGCAGCCCCAGAGGAGGGGAAAAGACCCAGTACTTC. Protein: CVSSPRGGEKTQYF.

For this clonotype: Its ends do not fully match the called genes, so a read error is possible. The chain employs TRBV11-2 and TRBJ2-1, with TRBD1 as a possible D gene (5 bases). The CDR3 is 16 amino acids. CDR1 is SGHAT, CDR2 FQNNGV, per germline. CDR3 region: CASTLTTVRVVNVQFF. In DNA, the CDR3 is TGTGCCAGCACCTTAACCACGGTCAGGGTGGTCAATGTGCAGTTCTTC. The full variable domain, completed using reference TRBV11-2 and TRBJ2-1, is EAGVAQSPRYKIIEKRQSVAFWCNPISGHATLYWYQQILGQGPKLLIQFQNNGVVDDSQLPKDRFSAERLKGVDSTLKIQPAKLEDSAVYLCASTLTTVRVVNVQFFGPGTRLTVL.

Worth noting for this clonotype: Relative to the germline gene, one junction end is altered; a read error may explain this. The chain employs TRBV4-1 and TRBJ1-2; the D gene is possibly TRBD1 (5 bases). The CDR3 spans 19 residues. Looked up from germline, CDR1 is MGHRA and CDR2 is YSYEKL. The CDR3 DNA reads as TGCACCAGCAGCCAAGATCTAAGGGGTGCGCCTTCCACCGGCTATGGCTACACCTTC. Translation gives CTSSQDLRGAPSTGYGYTF.

The DNA of the CDR3 is TGCAGCGTAGCTACCCCGGGACAGGGAAGCTATGGCTACACCTTC. Amino acid sequence: CSVATPGQGSYGYTF. The V and J genes are TRBV29-1 and TRBJ1-2; 9 nucleotides line up with TRBD1. Unmatched junction bases numbered 12, after V lost 6 bases and J lost 4 bases. Germline V lookup: CDR1 SQVTM, CDR2 ANQGSEA. The CDR3 is 15 residues long.

Turning to this clonotype: At one end, the junction sequence differs from germline, possibly due to a read error. The J gene is TRBJ2-1, the V gene TRBV12-3 or TRBV12-4; a weak D match, TRBD2 (5 bases). This CDR3 contains 19 residues. The CDR3 here is CASSGADPHLTSSYNKQFF. Here the CDR3 DNA reads TGTGCCAGCAGTGGAGCGGACCCTCACCTTACCAGCTCCTACAATAAGCAGTTCTTC.

On this clonotype itself: The junction departs from germline at one end; a sequencing error may be responsible. The rearrangement links TRBV11-2 to TRBJ2-2; 7 bases are shared with TRBD1. This CDR3 comprises 16 residues. Germline-derived CDR1 and CDR2 are SGHAT and FQNNGV. CDR3 nucleotide sequence: TGTGCCACCAGCTTAGTGGGCACAGGGGTTACCAGGGAGCTGTTTTTT. This sequence encodes CATSLVGTGVTRELFF.

The chain links TRBV12-3 or TRBV12-4 to TRBJ2-3; TRBD2 matches 11 bases. There are 17 residues in the CDR3. After removal of 2 bases from V and 0 bases from J, the junction contained 4 bases not matched to a gene. The CDR3 sequence: CASSLRLAGGSTDTQYF. The CDR3 nucleotides are TGTGCCAGCAGTTTACGGCTAGCGGGAGGTAGCACAGATACGCAGTATTTT.

This clonotype has a count of ten or more. The J gene is TRBJ1-4, the V gene TRBV4-1; D gene uncertain. CDR1 is MGHRA, CDR2 YSYEKL, per germline. Deletions cut 3 bases from V and 8 bases from J, with 16 bases between. CDR3 size: 15 residues. CDR3: CASSQNWPPYEKLFF. The DNA for the CDR3 is TGCGCCAGCAGCCAGAATTGGCCGCCCTACGAAAAACTGTTTTTT.

On this clonotype itself: Its ends do not fully match the called genes, so a read error is possible. The V gene is TRBV29-1, the J gene TRBJ1-2; D is uncertain. Germline values: CDR1 SQVTM, CDR2 ANQGSEA. CDR3 length: 16 residues. CDR3: CSVDPYKSSGEDGYTF. CDR3 nucleotide sequence: TGCAGCGTTGACCCCTATAAATCCTCGGGAGAAGATGGATACACCTTC.

Note on this clonotype: One base away lies a much larger clone, so this may be a sequencing read error. This chain uses TRBV20-1 with TRBJ2-1, with 9 bases matching TRBD2. The length of the CDR3 is 16 residues. Germline loops: CDR1 DFQATT, CDR2 SNEGSKA (reference sequence). CDR3 residues: CSVRDPAGGRYNEQFF. CDR3 coding DNA: TGCAGTGTTAGAGATCCCGCGGGAGGGAGATACAATGAGCAGTTCTTC.

This clonotype has only a few counts. This may arise from a read error, as a much more abundant clone is one base away. The chain uses TRBV2 and TRBJ2-2; TRBD2 matches at 7 bases. J gave up 1 base and V 3 bases, and 5 bases lay outside the gene matches. Germline values: CDR1 SNHLY, CDR2 FYNNEI. CDR3 length: 16 amino acids. CDR3 residues: CASSDLTGGNTGELFF. For the CDR3, the DNA is TGTGCCAGCAGTGATCTAACGGGGGGGAACACCGGGGAGCTGTTTTTT.

A word on this clonotype: Compared with germline, one end of the junction differs, possibly owing to a read error. The chain uses TRBV11-2 and TRBJ2-7; D call uncertain. CDR3 length: 13 amino acids. CDR1 is SGHAT, CDR2 FQNNGV, per germline. CDR3: CASSQWAKREQYF. The CDR3, as DNA: TGTGCCAGCAGCCAATGGGCCAAGCGCGAGCAGTATTTC.

This sequence joins TRBV6-5 and TRBJ2-7; D is tentatively TRBD1 or TRBD2 (5 bases each). Looked up from germline, CDR1 is MNHEY and CDR2 is SVGAGI. The CDR3 extends over 15 amino acids. Trimming took off 5 bases at V and 13 bases at J, with 27 bases between the two ends. DNA for the CDR3: TGTGCCAGCAGTAATTCCGGGCCCCGGGGCTACGGGCATTACTTC. It is translated as CASSNSGPRGYGHYF.

Points on this clonotype: A read error may produce the germline difference seen at one junction end. The V gene is TRBV5-1, the J gene TRBJ2-7; 12 bases map to TRBD1. Germline assignment: CDR1 SGHRS and CDR2 YFSETQ. The length of the CDR3 is 14 residues. CDR3 loop: CANSLGQGAYEQYF. As DNA, the CDR3 is TGCGCCAATAGCTTGGGACAGGGGGCCTACGAGCAGTATTTC.

Worth noting for this clonotype: The conserved phenylalanine or tryptophan normally closing the CDR3 is absent here, so this likely arose from a read error. The limits of the CDR3 on the DNA are not certain, so only TCRdb's listed CDR3 is given. This chain uses TRBV29-1 with TRBJ2-5; TRBD1, as called in the table, went unchecked against the DNA. The CDR3 spans 12 amino acids, including both terminal residues. Germline CDR1 reads SQVTM; CDR2 reads ANQGSEA. CDR3 residues: CSVEAGGETLYL.

This chain connects TRBV12-3 or TRBV12-4 to TRBJ1-6; D gene uncertain. V was clipped by 1 base and J by 10 bases, with 14 bases between them. The CDR3 is 15 residues long. Here the CDR3 DNA reads TGTGCCAGCAGTTTAGTTGGTGGCCTCGGCTCACCCCTCCACTTT. This translates into CASSLVGGLGSPLHF.

Comment on this clonotype: The junction shows a germline mismatch at one end, possibly a read error. The chain combines TRBV5-6 with TRBJ2-1; 12 bases are a match to TRBD2. Looked up from germline, CDR1 is SGHDT and CDR2 is YYEEEE. The CDR3 length is 16 residues. The CDR3 nucleotides read TGTACCAGCTGCTTGGCAGGGACTAGCGGGTACAATGAGCAGTTCTTC. This sequence encodes CTSCLAGTSGYNEQFF.

Remarks on this clonotype: It may be a read error: a sequence one base away is much more abundant. The V and J genes are TRBV5-1 and TRBJ1-5, with TRBD1 as a possible D gene (5 bases). V lost 4 bases and J lost 2, with 7 bases in between. The CDR3 sequence is 13 residues long. Per the germline V gene, CDR1 is SGHRS and CDR2 is YFSETQ. The CDR3 protein is CASSRGGNQPQHF. For the CDR3, the DNA is TGCGCCAGCAGCAGGGGAGGCAATCAGCCCCAGCATTTT. The full variable domain, rest sourced from reference TRBV5-1 and TRBJ1-5, is KAGVTQTPRYLIKTRGQQVTLSCSPISGHRSVSWYQQTPGQGLQFLFEYFSETQRNKGNFPGRFSGRQFSNSRSEMNVSTLELGDSALYLCASSRGGNQPQHFGDGTRLSIL.

This chain uses TRBV5-4 with TRBJ1-1; tentatively, D is TRBD1 (5 bases). This CDR3 has 15 amino acids. Germline V lookup: CDR1 SGHNT, CDR2 YYREEE (reference sequence). Trimming stripped 1 base from V and 11 bases from J, with 21 bases between. The CDR3 DNA reads as TGTGCCAGCAGCTTGCTGGGGGGTCGGAACATTGATGCTTTCTTT. As protein: CASSLLGGRNIDAFF.

In regard to this clonotype: Its ends do not fully match the called genes, so a read error is possible. V usage is TRBV11-2 and J usage is TRBJ2-3; D is ambiguous. Germline assignment: CDR1 SGHAT and CDR2 FQNNGV. The CDR3 covers 14 residues. DNA for the CDR3: TGTGCCAGCAGATTACAGTGGTTCTCAGATACGCAGTATTTC. This sequence encodes CASRLQWFSDTQYF.

Comments on this clonotype: The junction shows a germline mismatch at one end, possibly a read error. This sequence joins TRBV5-5 and TRBJ2-1; 11 bases map to TRBD1. The CDR3 spans 15 residues. Germline-derived CDR1 and CDR2 are SGHKS and YYEKEE (reference sequence). Here the CDR3 reads CASNRDRGSYNEQFF. DNA for the CDR3: TGTGCCAGCAACCGGGACAGGGGGTCCTATAATGAGCAGTTCTTC.

The chain employs TRBV29-1 and TRBJ2-5; D unresolved. CDR3 length equals 12 residues. Germline V CDR1 and CDR2: SQVTM, ANQGSEA. CDR3 region: CCAETGGETQYF. CDR3 sequence (DNA): TGCTGCGCTGAAACCGGTGGTGAGACCCAGTACTTC.

This chain connects TRBV5-6 to TRBJ2-2; TRBD2 might be the D (5 bases). Germline CDR1 reads SGHDT; CDR2 reads YYEEEE. V was cut by 1 base and J by 4 bases, with 14 bases left in between. The CDR3 is 16 residues long. The CDR3 coding sequence is TGTGCCAGCAGCTTGTCATGGCAGGAGGTCACCGGGGAGCTGTTTTTT. Translating gives CASSLSWQEVTGELFF.

For this clonotype: Its ends do not fully match the called genes, so a read error is possible. The CDR3 is CASSTSAGSYERYF. In DNA, the CDR3 is TGTGCCAGCAGCACTAGCGCGGGGTCCTACGAGCGGTACTTC. The chain joins TRBV11-2 to TRBJ2-7; 7 positions agree with TRBD2. In germline, CDR1 is SGHAT, CDR2 FQNNGV. The CDR3 length is 14 residues.